The 26 T cell receptor beta chains presented below share a single source sample, sequenced in a study of CD8 T cells in Susac syndrome. Random hexamers were used to reverse transcribe the RNA input (about 0.5 to 1 ug). TCRdb recomputed calls from the immunoSEQ multiplex PCR reads with MiXCR, one row per CDR3 protein. Among some 120,000 distinct CDR3 sequences, 90% to 95% were seen once, and the ten largest hold over 0.3%. Specimen: CD8+ T cells from PBMCs. Source of these receptors: a human donor with multiple sclerosis.

The chain joins TRBV7-9 to TRBJ2-7, with D possibly TRBD1 on 6 matching bases. The V gene's germline CDR1 is SEHNR and CDR2 FQNEAQ (reference sequence). The CDR3 loop spans 14 amino acids. The V gene lost 5 bases and the J gene lost 1 base, with 12 bases spanning the gap. DNA for the CDR3: TGTGCCAGCAGCAACCTCAGGGGATCCTACGAGCAGTACTTC. It is translated as CASSNLRGSYEQYF.

CDR3 amino acids: CASSPYLAVDTQYF. CDR3 sequence (DNA): TGTGCCAGCAGTCCCTACTTGGCAGTAGATACGCAGTATTTT. The J gene is TRBJ2-3, the V gene TRBV27; D ambiguous. The ends were cut back, 5 bases at V and 5 bases at J, with 14 bases in the middle. The CDR3 runs to 14 residues. Germline CDR1 reads MNHEY; CDR2 reads SMNVEV (reference sequence).

This clonotype occurred a few times. The chain has TRBV28 and TRBJ1-6, with D hard to call. The CDR3 consists of 16 residues. V lost 3 bases and J lost 7, with 16 bases in between. Germline V gives CDR1 MDHEN, CDR2 SYDVKM. The CDR3 DNA follows: TGTGCCAGCAGTTTCATCGGGCACGGAGGGAATTCACCCCTCCACTTT. It translates to CASSFIGHGGNSPLHF.

The chain has TRBV6-5 and TRBJ1-2; no clear D gene. The CDR3 spans 17 residues. Germline CDR1 and CDR2: MNHEY and SVGAGI. The ends were cut back, 3 bases at V and 0 bases at J, with 17 bases in the middle. CDR3 amino acids: CASSYSRTGRANYGYTF. CDR3 DNA: TGTGCCAGCAGTTATTCCCGGACTGGAAGAGCTAACTATGGCTACACCTTC.

The chain couples TRBV25-1 to TRBJ1-2, with TRBD1 as a possible D gene (5 bases). Between the trimmed V and J ends, which lost 4 bases and 7 bases, there was a span of 13 bases. The germline V gene encodes CDR1 MGHDK and CDR2 SYGVNS. The CDR3 totals 13 residues. This chain's CDR3 is CASSGGLKFGYTF. The DNA of the CDR3 is TGTGCCAGCAGTGGGGGGTTAAAGTTTGGCTACACCTTC.

V and J are TRBV3-1 and TRBJ2-7; TRBD2 matches 7 bases. Germline assignment: CDR1 LGHDT and CDR2 YNNKEL (reference sequence). Germline trimming cut 1 base from V and 3 bases from J; bases unmatched to any gene: 9. The CDR3 spans 16 residues. The CDR3 DNA is TGTGCCAGCAGCCAAGTAGACAGCGGGGTAGACTACGAGCAGTACTTC. Its translation is CASSQVDSGVDYEQYF.

The chain combines TRBV13 with TRBJ2-2; D is unresolved. Germline CDR1 and CDR2: PRHDT and FYEKMQ (reference sequence). V was trimmed by 5 bases and J by 0 bases, leaving 13 bases between them. The CDR3 length is 16 residues. In DNA form, the CDR3 reads TGTGCCAGCAGCCCCCGGGCACTATCGAACACCGGGGAGCTGTTTTTT. Translation: CASSPRALSNTGELFF.

In DNA, the CDR3 is TGTGCCAGCAGCTTTAGCGGAATCGGGAACACTGAAGCTTTCTTT. Amino acids: CASSFSGIGNTEAFF. The chain combines TRBV13 with TRBJ1-1, with D hard to call. Germline lookup yields CDR1 PRHDT and CDR2 FYEKMQ (reference sequence). Between the trimmed V and J ends, which lost 3 bases and 1 base, there was a span of 12 bases. CDR3 length: 15 residues.

The chain is built from TRBV7-9 and TRBJ1-1; D gene ambiguous. Trimming shortened V by 2 bases and J by 6 bases, and 4 bases separated the two germline ends. Germline loops: CDR1 SEHNR, CDR2 FQNEAQ (reference sequence). This CDR3 has 11 residues. This CDR3 is CASSLSSEAFF. The CDR3 DNA follows: TGTGCCAGCAGCTTATCTTCTGAAGCTTTCTTT.

J is TRBJ1-1 and V is TRBV9, with D unresolved. CDR1 is SGDLS and CDR2 is YYNGEE in the germline V gene. The V end was cut by 0 bases, the J end by 4 bases, with 10 bases between. The CDR3 totals 14 residues. The CDR3 coding sequence is TGTGCCAGCAGCGTAGCTCAGCCTTTCACTGAAGCTTTCTTT. Its translation is CASSVAQPFTEAFF.

The rearrangement joins TRBV10-3 to TRBJ2-7; the match to TRBD1 covers 7 bases. This CDR3 spans 12 amino acids. Germline V lookup: CDR1 ENHRY, CDR2 SYGVKD. The trim removed 5 bases at V and 3 bases at J, leaving 1 base unmatched. The CDR3 loop reads CAISWDSYEQYF. The CDR3 DNA sequence: TGTGCCATCAGTTGGGACAGCTACGAGCAGTACTTC.

The CDR3 is CASSLGLDSYNSPLHF. The CDR3 bases are TGTGCCAGCAGCTTGGGGTTGGACTCCTATAATTCACCCCTCCACTTT. The rearrangement uses TRBV5-4 and TRBJ1-6, with unresolved D. Trimming took 0 bases from V and 0 from J, leaving 7 bases between them. In germline, CDR1 is SGHNT, CDR2 YYREEE (reference sequence). The CDR3 extends over 16 amino acids.

In DNA, the CDR3 is TGCGCCAGCAGCCCGGTTCGTGATCAGCCCCAGCATTTT. Its translation: CASSPVRDQPQHF. The rearrangement links TRBV4-1 to TRBJ1-5; no definite D call. This CDR3 contains 13 residues. Looked up from germline, CDR1 is MGHRA and CDR2 is YSYEKL. V was cut by 4 bases and J by 5 bases, with 9 bases left in between.

The V gene is TRBV12-3 or TRBV12-4, the J gene TRBJ1-5; no definite D call. The CDR3 spans 14 residues. Trimming removed 3 bases from V and 7 bases from J, with 13 bases in between. This CDR3 reads CASSFSGPGQPQHF. In DNA, the CDR3 is TGTGCCAGCAGTTTTTCCGGTCCCGGGCAGCCCCAGCATTTT.

V usage is TRBV12-3 or TRBV12-4 and J usage is TRBJ2-5, with D possibly being TRBD1 or TRBD2 (5 bases each). Trimming removed 3 bases from V and 9 bases from J, with 14 bases in between. The CDR3 is 13 residues long. As DNA, the CDR3 is TGTGCCAGCAGTTTTCAGGGAGCTACGGCCCAGTACTTC. Encoded protein: CASSFQGATAQYF.

The chain carries TRBV6-2 or TRBV6-3 and TRBJ1-1; no reliable D call. V shed 3 bases and J shed 6 bases, with 5 bases lying between them. Germline V gene sequence: CDR1 MNHEY, CDR2 SVGEGT. This CDR3 contains 11 residues. The CDR3, as DNA: TGTGCCAGCAGTTATCCCCCTGAAGCTTTCTTT. It specifies CASSYPPEAFF.

This rearrangement joins TRBV2 to TRBJ2-7; 8 bases are a match to TRBD1. Germline V gene data show CDR1 as SNHLY and CDR2 as FYNNEI. This CDR3 comprises 14 residues. DNA of the CDR3: TGTGCGCAACCAACAGACAGGGGAGATGCCGAGCAGTACGTC. Its translation: CAQPTDRGDAEQYV.

The CDR3 DNA reads TGCGCCAGCAGCCAAGTGTCTAGCGGAAACTACGAGCAGTACGTC. This gives the protein CASSQVSSGNYEQYV. V and J are TRBV4-1 and TRBJ2-7; TRBD2 agrees at 7 bases. The CDR3 extends over 15 amino acids. Germline V gene data show CDR1 as MGHRA and CDR2 as YSYEKL. V was pared by 1 base and J by 3 bases, with 6 bases of the junction left unmatched.

This chain joins TRBV5-6 and TRBJ2-6; D gene ambiguous. In germline, CDR1 is SGHDT, CDR2 YYEEEE. Trimming removed 0 bases at V and 0 bases at J, with 4 bases between. This CDR3 comprises 15 residues. CDR3 amino acids: CASSLVVSGANVLTF. The CDR3 DNA follows: TGTGCCAGCAGCTTGGTTGTCTCTGGGGCCAACGTCCTGACTTTC.

The J gene is TRBJ2-1, the V gene TRBV9; D perhaps matches TRBD1 (5 bases). CDR1 is SGDLS, CDR2 YYNGEE, per germline. The germline V and J ends were trimmed by 5 bases and 10 bases, with 13 bases remaining between them. The CDR3 extends over 12 amino acids. The CDR3 protein is CASSRQSHEQFF. In DNA, the CDR3 is TGTGCCAGCAGTAGACAGAGCCACGAGCAGTTCTTC. Using reference TRBV9 and TRBJ2-1 for the parts outside the CDR3, the full variable domain is DSGVTQTPKHLITATGQRVTLRCSPRSGDLSVYWYQQSLDQGLQFLIQYYNGEERAKGNILERFSAQQFPDLHSELNLSSLELGDSALYFCASSRQSHEQFFGPGTRLTVL.

The V call is TRBV30, the J call TRBJ2-3, with no clear D. V dropped 0 bases and J dropped 2 bases, with 15 bases sitting between them. Germline values: CDR1 GTSNPN, CDR2 SVGIG (reference sequence). The CDR3 has 16 amino acids. CDR3 amino acids: CAWSVRIGAVTDTQYF. The CDR3 DNA reads TGTGCCTGGAGTGTACGTATTGGCGCAGTCACAGATACGCAGTATTTT.

The chain uses TRBV19 and TRBJ2-1; the match to TRBD2 covers 10 bases. Germline V gene data show CDR1 as LNHDA and CDR2 as SQIVND (reference sequence). V dropped 5 bases and J dropped 8; count of bases not matched to a gene: 6. The CDR3 has 14 amino acids. The CDR3 reads CASSSASGRYEQFF. The CDR3 region has the DNA TGTGCCAGTAGTTCGGCTAGCGGGAGATATGAGCAGTTCTTC.

CDR3 amino acids: CASSQARVSNTGELFF. The CDR3, as DNA: TGTGCCAGCAGCCAAGCCCGGGTGTCGAACACCGGGGAGCTGTTTTTT. This rearrangement joins TRBV3-1 to TRBJ2-2; D not certain. V was cut by 1 base and J by 0 bases, with 9 bases left in between. The CDR3 is 16 residues long. Germline V gives CDR1 LGHDT, CDR2 YNNKEL (reference sequence).

The genes are TRBV15 and TRBJ1-1; 7 bases fit TRBD1. Germline V CDR1 and CDR2: LNHNV, YYDKDF (reference sequence). J was trimmed by 0 bases and V by 1 base; bases with no gene match: 5. This CDR3 region has 16 residues. CDR3 sequence reads: CATSRGEGALNTEAFF. The CDR3 bases are TGTGCCACCAGCAGAGGGGAGGGGGCCTTGAACACTGAAGCTTTCTTT.

The chain is built from TRBV2 and TRBJ2-4; no firm D call. Trimming stripped 7 bases from V and 0 bases from J, with 10 bases between. The CDR3 has 14 amino acids. Germline values: CDR1 SNHLY, CDR2 FYNNEI. As DNA, the CDR3 is TGTGCCAGCAAATTGCCGGGAGCCAAAAACATTCAGTACTTC. Translated, it gives CASKLPGAKNIQYF. The full variable domain, completed using reference TRBV2 and TRBJ2-4, is EPEVTQTPSHQVTQMGQEVILRCVPISNHLYFYWYRQILGQKVEFLVSFYNNEISEKSEIFDDQFSVERPDGSNFTLKIRSTKLEDSAMYFCASKLPGAKNIQYFGAGTRLSVL.

This chain connects TRBV6-5 to TRBJ2-1; perhaps TRBD2 as D (5 bases). The CDR3 length is 13 residues. Per the germline V gene, CDR1 is MNHEY and CDR2 is SVGAGI. Trimming removed 2 bases from V and 5 bases from J, with 7 bases in between. The CDR3, as DNA: TGTGCCAGCAGTTACGTCGGGAACAATGAGCAGTTCTTC. It is translated as CASSYVGNNEQFF.